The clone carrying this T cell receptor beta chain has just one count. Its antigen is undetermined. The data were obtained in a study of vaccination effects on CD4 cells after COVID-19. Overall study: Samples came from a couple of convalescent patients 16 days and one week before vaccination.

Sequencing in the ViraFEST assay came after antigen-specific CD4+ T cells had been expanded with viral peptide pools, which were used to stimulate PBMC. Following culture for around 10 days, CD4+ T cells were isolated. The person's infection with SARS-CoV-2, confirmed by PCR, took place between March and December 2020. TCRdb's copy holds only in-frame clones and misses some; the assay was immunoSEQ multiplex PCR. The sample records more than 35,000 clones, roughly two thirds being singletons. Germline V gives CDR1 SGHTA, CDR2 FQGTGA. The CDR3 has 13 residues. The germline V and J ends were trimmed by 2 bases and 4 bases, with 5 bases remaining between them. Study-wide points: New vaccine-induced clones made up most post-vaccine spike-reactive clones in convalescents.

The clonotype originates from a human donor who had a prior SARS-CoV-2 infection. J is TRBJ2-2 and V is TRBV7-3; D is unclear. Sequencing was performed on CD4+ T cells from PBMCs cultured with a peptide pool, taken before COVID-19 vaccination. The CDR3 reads CASSLSRTGELFF. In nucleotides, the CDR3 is TGTGCCAGCAGCTTATCGCGCACCGGGGAGCTGTTTTTT.